Shown below are 31 T cell receptor beta chains from a single sample sequenced in a study of neurological immune-mediated disorders. One entry per CDR3 protein results from TCRdb running MiXCR on the 5' RACE reads. The sample has nearly 60,000 distinct CDR3 sequences; about 3.7% are singletons. Sequencing was performed on PBMCs. Source of these receptors: a woman in her sixties or seventies with multiple sclerosis.

In this sample, this clonotype turned up many times. V is TRBV5-1 and J is TRBJ2-2; 9 nucleotides line up with TRBD1. V was pared by 0 bases and J by 5 bases, with 5 bases of the junction left unmatched. This CDR3 region has 16 residues. CDR1 and CDR2 from the germline V gene are SGHRS and YFSETQ. CDR3 DNA: TGCGCCAGCAGCTTGGATCCCGGACAGGGGACCGGGGAGCTGTTTTTT. Amino acid sequence: CASSLDPGQGTGELFF.

This clonotype came up many times. J is TRBJ1-4 and V is TRBV5-1; D not resolved. Germline CDR1 reads SGHRS; CDR2 reads YFSETQ. With 3 bases removed from V and 4 bases from J, the gap between germline ends came to 4 bases. There are 12 residues in the CDR3. The CDR3 DNA reads TGCGCCAGCAGCTCGAATAATGAAAAACTGTTTTTT. It encodes CASSSNNEKLFF.

Ten or more counts support this clonotype. The rearrangement joins TRBV20-1 to TRBJ1-5; no clear D gene. V was cut by 3 bases and J by 5 bases, with 11 bases left in between. The CDR3 length is 13 residues. The germline V gene has CDR1 DFQATT and CDR2 SNEGSKA (reference sequence). Written as DNA, the CDR3 is TGCAGTGCTAGTTATGGGTTGGATCAGCCCCAGCATTTT. Translation: CSASYGLDQPQHF.

This clonotype occurred many times. The CDR3 sequence: CASSASGGGDTQYF. CDR3 DNA: TGTGCCAGCAGCGCGAGCGGTGGTGGCGATACGCAGTATTTT. The V and J genes are TRBV9 and TRBJ2-3, with D possibly TRBD2 on 5 matching bases. Trimming shortened V by 3 bases and J by 6 bases, and 14 bases separated the two germline ends. The CDR3 is made up of 14 amino acids. CDR1 is SGDLS, CDR2 YYNGEE, per germline.

To note about this clonotype: A junction boundary mismatches the germline segment, possibly from a read error. CDR3 DNA: TGTGTCAGCAGCTTAGGAGGTCTATATGGCTACACCTTC. Translating gives CVSSLGGLYGYTF. The gene calls are TRBV7-3 and TRBJ1-2; D unclear. The CDR3 is 13 residues long. Germline V CDR1 and CDR2: SGHTA, FQGTGA.

The table lists this clonotype with many counts. The J gene is TRBJ1-2, the V gene TRBV6-6; D gene uncertain. This CDR3 has 12 amino acids. V was pared by 2 bases and J by 4 bases, with 5 bases between. CDR1 MNHNY and CDR2 SVGAGI come from the germline V gene (reference sequence). CDR3 sequence (DNA): TGTGCCAGCAGTTACACTGGCTATGGCTACACCTTC. This sequence encodes CASSYTGYGYTF.

This clonotype was picked up many times. J is TRBJ2-1 and V is TRBV4-1; 8 bases are shared with TRBD2. Germline V gives CDR1 MGHRA, CDR2 YSYEKL. This CDR3 region has 19 residues. With 0 bases clipped from V and 1 base from J, the junction kept 11 bases outside the gene matches. The CDR3 here is CASSQDPGSGVRSYNEQFF. The CDR3 nucleotides read TGCGCCAGCAGCCAAGATCCTGGTAGCGGGGTACGGTCCTACAATGAGCAGTTCTTC.

This clonotype appeared a few times. This chain uses TRBV20-1 with TRBJ2-2; no definite D call. V lost 0 bases and J 1 base, leaving 12 bases between the germline ends. The CDR3 runs 16 residues. Germline V gene sequence: CDR1 DFQATT, CDR2 SNEGSKA (reference sequence). CDR3 region: CSARELRTGNTGELFF. Here the CDR3 DNA reads TGCAGTGCTAGAGAACTTCGGACGGGGAACACCGGGGAGCTGTTTTTT.

This clonotype was seen once. A single base separates this from a much larger clone, so it may be a read error. The genes are TRBV7-9 and TRBJ1-4, with 7 bases lining up with TRBD1. The CDR3 consists of 14 residues. Germline CDR1 SEHNR, CDR2 FQNEAQ (reference sequence). Trimming at V came to 5 bases and at J to 8 bases, leaving 8 bases not matched to a gene. DNA of the CDR3: TGTGCCAGCAGCGCGGTACAGGGGCGCGAAAAACTGTTTTTT. Translated: CASSAVQGREKLFF.

The chain is built from TRBV20-1 and TRBJ2-2; a possible D gene is TRBD2 (6 bases). Trimming took 0 bases from V and 3 from J, leaving 11 bases between them. Germline CDR1 reads DFQATT; CDR2 reads SNEGSKA (reference sequence). The CDR3 has 15 amino acids. This chain's CDR3 is CSARESGVDTGELFF. Written as DNA, the CDR3 is TGCAGTGCTAGAGAGTCGGGGGTGGACACCGGGGAGCTGTTTTTT.

This clonotype was detected ten times or more. This sequence joins TRBV28 and TRBJ1-1; 7 bases map to TRBD1. With 8 bases clipped from V and 3 bases from J, the junction kept 9 bases outside the gene matches. CDR1 is MDHEN, CDR2 SYDVKM, per germline. The CDR3 is 14 amino acids. The CDR3 DNA reads as TGTGCCAGCCAGCCGACAGGGTTGTACACTGAAGCTTTCTTT. Its translation is CASQPTGLYTEAFF.

This clonotype was recorded many times. This chain links TRBV3-1 with TRBJ2-1; D ambiguous. Trimming removed 4 bases from V and 7 bases from J, with 8 bases in between. The length of the CDR3 is 12 residues. Germline CDR1 LGHDT, CDR2 YNNKEL (reference sequence). CDR3 nucleotide sequence: TGTGCCAGCAGCCCCCTAGGGAATGAGCAGTTCTTC. Protein product: CASSPLGNEQFF.

This clonotype was picked up many times. This chain connects TRBV18 to TRBJ2-7; perhaps TRBD2 as D (5 bases). The CDR3 has 15 amino acids. Trimming shortened V by 2 bases and J by 3 bases, and 14 bases separated the two germline ends. Germline-derived CDR1 and CDR2 are KGHSH and LQKENI. The CDR3, as DNA: TGTGCCAGCTCACCAGTCCCCGGGGTCAACTACGAGCAGTACTTC. Translated: CASSPVPGVNYEQYF.

This clonotype was recorded many times. The gene calls are TRBV5-6 and TRBJ2-1; 12 bases are shared with TRBD2. The CDR3 loop spans 14 amino acids. Germline lookup yields CDR1 SGHDT and CDR2 YYEEEE. With 1 base clipped from V and 9 bases from J, the junction kept 2 bases outside the gene matches. In DNA form, the CDR3 reads TGTGCCAGCAGCTTGCCTAGCGGGAGGGGTGAGCAGTTCTTC. It codes for CASSLPSGRGEQFF.

This clonotype has just a few counts. The chain combines TRBV7-2 with TRBJ2-5; 11 bases line up with TRBD2. The CDR3 loop spans 18 amino acids. Germline CDR1 is SGHTA and CDR2 is FQGNSA. J lost 5 bases, V lost 5 bases, and 16 bases had no gene match. CDR3 region: CASSQGSSGGRLAETQYF. The CDR3 DNA is TGTGCCAGCAGCCAGGGGTCTAGCGGGGGGCGCTTGGCGGAGACCCAGTACTTC.

This clonotype was counted many times. The chain couples TRBV7-3 to TRBJ1-2, with a weak D call TRBD1 (5 bases). CDR1 is SGHTA, CDR2 FQGTGA, per germline. The CDR3 contains 15 residues. V lost 1 base and J 7 bases, leaving 16 bases between the germline ends. CDR3 protein: CASSLNANGRAGYTF. CDR3 nucleotide sequence: TGTGCCAGCAGCTTAAACGCCAATGGCAGGGCTGGCTACACCTTC.

The table lists this clonotype with many counts. CDR3 protein: CSARDGPNYGYTF. The CDR3, as DNA: TGCAGTGCTAGAGATGGACCGAACTATGGCTACACCTTC. The V and J genes are TRBV20-1 and TRBJ1-2; D is unresolved. Trimming took 0 bases from V and 2 from J, leaving 7 bases between them. The germline gives CDR1 DFQATT, CDR2 SNEGSKA (reference sequence). CDR3 length: 13 residues.

This clonotype came up many times. V gene TRBV29-1 combines with J gene TRBJ2-1, with D maybe TRBD2 (7 bases). The V end lost 3 bases, the J end lost 0 bases, and 12 bases lay between the germline ends. The length of the CDR3 is 15 residues. CDR1 SQVTM and CDR2 ANQGSEA come from the germline V gene. CDR3 residues: CSVDGEGVSYNEQFF. The CDR3 nucleotides are TGCAGCGTTGACGGGGAGGGGGTCTCCTACAATGAGCAGTTCTTC.

This clonotype was seen repeatedly, ten times or more. The J gene is TRBJ1-1, the V gene TRBV6-5; TRBD1 is a possible D gene (5 bases). The CDR3 is 13 residues long. Germline-derived CDR1 and CDR2 are MNHEY and SVGAGI. Trimming removed 5 bases from V and 5 bases from J, with 12 bases in between. The CDR3, as DNA: TGTGCCAGCAGTGTAACTAAGGGGACTGAAGCTTTCTTT. It codes for CASSVTKGTEAFF.

This clonotype was seen ten or more times. The rearrangement joins TRBV7-6 to TRBJ2-1; maybe TRBD1 (5 bases). The V gene lost 3 bases and the J gene lost 6 bases, with 15 bases spanning the gap. The germline gives CDR1 SGHVS, CDR2 FNYEAQ. This CDR3 is 15 amino acids long. The CDR3: CASSFLYSRVNEQFF. The CDR3 coding sequence is TGTGCCAGCAGCTTTCTTTACTCCAGGGTCAATGAGCAGTTCTTC.

Many counts were recorded for this clonotype. This chain joins TRBV5-1 and TRBJ2-5, with a weak D call TRBD1 (5 bases). Trimming stripped 2 bases from V and 2 bases from J, with 13 bases between. This CDR3 region has 15 residues. Germline CDR1 SGHRS, CDR2 YFSETQ. CDR3 residues: CASSFRVVGQETQYF. CDR3 nucleotides: TGCGCCAGCAGCTTCAGGGTGGTCGGACAAGAGACCCAGTACTTC.

Turning to this clonotype: This sequence may be a read error, since a much larger clone differs from it by one base. The chain recombines TRBV12-3 or TRBV12-4 with TRBJ2-6, with unresolved D. Trimming took off 10 bases at V and 1 base at J, with 11 bases between the two ends. The CDR3 consists of 14 residues. CDR3 sequence (DNA): TGTGCCAACAGAGCGCTATCTGGGGCCAACGTCCTGACTTTC. Translated, it gives CANRALSGANVLTF.

On this clonotype: Compared with germline, one end of the junction differs, possibly owing to a read error. The chain combines TRBV27 with TRBJ2-7; 7 bases match TRBD2. Germline V lookup: CDR1 MNHEY, CDR2 SMNVEV (reference sequence). The CDR3 is 14 amino acids. The CDR3 region has the DNA TGTGCCAGCAGTTTATCACAGCGGGGCTACGAGCGGTACTTC. As protein: CASSLSQRGYERYF.

This clonotype was observed at least ten times. The V call is TRBV3-1, the J call TRBJ2-2; 11 bases line up with TRBD1. Per the germline V gene, CDR1 is LGHDT and CDR2 is YNNKEL (reference sequence). The CDR3 is 17 amino acids. V dropped 4 bases and J dropped 5; count of bases not matched to a gene: 9. Here the CDR3 DNA reads TGTGCCAGCAGCCGACCGGGACAGGGGGTAGGGACCGGGGAGCTGTTTTTT. The encoded protein is CASSRPGQGVGTGELFF.

This clonotype has a count of ten or more. The rearrangement links TRBV2 to TRBJ2-1; D unclear. The CDR3 totals 13 residues. The V end was cut by 2 bases, the J end by 8 bases, with 10 bases between. Germline V gene lookup returns CDR1 SNHLY and CDR2 FYNNEI. CDR3 bases: TGTGCCAGCAGTGAACCGTTCGTCGATGAGCAGTTCTTC. It specifies CASSEPFVDEQFF.

This clonotype has ten or more counts. A read error may account for a junction end that differs from germline. V is TRBV5-6 and J is TRBJ2-7, with 7 positions matching TRBD2. The CDR3 consists of 12 residues. Germline assignment: CDR1 SGHDT and CDR2 YYEEEE. CDR3 nucleotide sequence: TGTGCCAGCAGCTGGGGGAGGGACGAACAGTACTTC. It yields the protein CASSWGRDEQYF.

This clonotype was detected ten times or more. One end of the junction is discordant with germline, which a read error may explain. The chain combines TRBV12-3 or TRBV12-4 with TRBJ2-3, with TRBD2 as a possible D gene (6 bases). The CDR3 spans 13 residues. The CDR3 protein is CASSIAATDTQYF. The DNA for the CDR3 is TGTGCCAGCAGTATAGCGGCGACAGATACGCAGTATTTT.

The table lists this clonotype with many counts. The chain links TRBV4-3 to TRBJ2-3; no clear D. V lost 1 base and J lost 4, with 9 bases in between. Germline CDR1 reads LGHNA; CDR2 reads YSLEER. CDR3 length: 14 amino acids. The CDR3 sequence is CASSQAPPADTQYF. The CDR3 bases are TGCGCCAGCAGCCAAGCCCCCCCGGCAGATACGCAGTATTTT.

At least ten counts were recorded for this clonotype. The gene calls are TRBV20-1 and TRBJ2-5; D remains unclear. Germline V gene sequence: CDR1 DFQATT, CDR2 SNEGSKA (reference sequence). The CDR3 consists of 13 residues. V lost 0 bases and J 0 bases, leaving 5 bases between the germline ends. The chain's CDR3 is CSAREDYQETQYF. The CDR3 DNA is TGCAGTGCTAGAGAGGATTACCAAGAGACCCAGTACTTC.

This clonotype was found many times. The chain uses TRBV6-5 and TRBJ2-7, with D maybe TRBD2 (6 bases). V was shortened by 3 bases and J by 0 bases, with 12 bases between the two germline ends. CDR1 MNHEY and CDR2 SVGAGI come from the germline V gene. This CDR3 comprises 15 residues. CDR3 loop: CASSYGSDYSYEQYF. Written as DNA, the CDR3 is TGTGCCAGCAGTTATGGTTCGGACTACTCCTACGAGCAGTACTTC.

Many counts were recorded for this clonotype. The CDR3 bases are TGCAGTGCTAGCCCGAGGAGTGAAAAACTGTTTTTT. Translated, it gives CSASPRSEKLFF. The chain carries TRBV20-1 and TRBJ1-4; D is uncertain. Trimming removed 3 bases from V and 7 bases from J, with 9 bases in between. The CDR3 consists of 12 residues. Germline CDR1 reads DFQATT; CDR2 reads SNEGSKA (reference sequence).